This record looks at one T cell receptor beta chain sequence and its context. This clone was detected a few times. Its specific antigen is unknown. No base qualities exist here, and no much larger clone lies one base off it. The cysteine opens and the phenylalanine closes a CDR3 of 15 amino acids. CDR3 DNA is the only sequence kept; it has 45 bases, read in frame from the first base. Trimming removed 5 bases from V and 0 bases from J; the gene matches leave 4 bases unexplained. CDR1 is given as LNHDA and CDR2 as SQIVND, both from the germline V gene (reference sequence). The cohort consisted of 670 or so healthy bone marrow donors. Cohort members were all nominally healthy when sampled, although unrecorded immune exposures were likely present. The donor tested CMV seropositive, placing the donor among the approximately 290 seropositive members of the cohort. Each donor provided a peripheral blood sample, and peripheral blood mononuclear cells were used for TCR beta sequencing. Genomic DNA extraction from the blood cell samples was performed with the Qiagen DNeasy Blood Extraction Kit.

This sample stems from a study of cytomegalovirus exposure and HLA in healthy donors (dated by TCRdb to about 2017). Study-wide context: An earlier analysis of several hundred of the donors reported 276 Gb of sequence data and around 110 million unique TCR beta sequences from about 200 million T cells. Rather than using new phenotypic data, the later analysis identified candidate immune exposures from TCR beta sequences and from how often those sequences occurred across donors. The T cell repertoires of under 700 subjects were profiled by immunosequencing and related to cytomegalovirus serostatus. Along with the roughly 700-subject first cohort, a separate validation cohort of roughly 110 different subjects was used. The number of donors typed differed by locus, with 629-630 for A, B, C, DRB1 and DQB1, more than 500 for DQA1, over 600 for DPA1, and 472 for DPB1. Among 350 to 400 genotyped donors of the cohort, an average of about 240,000 unique TCR beta nucleotide sequences were sequenced per donor, around a sixth of them non-productive. A handful of DR-DQ haplotypes were handled as single units for association and clustering because linkage in the cohort was strong. In an earlier analysis of about 590 of the donors, high-throughput TCR beta sequencing was used to judge whether each TCR beta V gene segment behaved as functional or pseudogenic. Donor age, sex, ethnicity and CMV serostatus were compiled together with the repertoire data. Every repertoire in the discovery cohort had been generated on one and the same sequencing platform. HLA typing included class I and class II loci at four-digit resolution. Of the roughly 410 genotyped donors, 65% to 90% were placed in the genetic ancestry cluster associated with self-reported Caucasian donors. A later genetic analysis took genome-wide SNP genotypes for about 55% of the 666 donors and used that subset as a discovery cohort. Approximately 300 gigabases of sequencing data and 78 million or so unique TCR sequences were included in an early release covering 550 to 650 HLA-typed donors. High-throughput TCR immunosequencing, statistical association of individual TCRs with disease status, and machine learning were combined to predict cytomegalovirus infection status. The study aimed to test whether cataloging public T cell receptors could reveal signatures of past pathogen exposure. A later analysis re-analyzed previously published TCR beta repertoires from 666 donors and added high-resolution HLA genotyping to study TCR occurrence patterns. Study-wide conclusions, independent of this receptor: In vitro tests confirmed that a few of the cytomegalovirus-associated TCR beta chains recognize cytomegalovirus antigens. Some IMGT-functional V segments, including TRBV6-2 and TRBV6-3, could not be told apart with the 87-base-pair reads, so those segments were excluded. A later analysis associated 15,000 or so TCR beta sequences with specific HLA alleles at a false discovery rate of 0.05. Correlated functional status among segregating V segments might be attributable to linkage disequilibrium, but an unknown experimental factor could not be ruled out. A further reported finding was that TCR beta sequences accurately predicted the HLA-A and HLA-B alleles for most subjects in the first cohort. According to the authors, the approach could potentially be generalized to other disease states and immunological phenotypes. CMV serostatus was the only immune exposure information available for the cohort. The sequencing pipeline was judged likely to have produced a cluster of highly shared sequence variants as a technical artifact. In an earlier analysis of under 600 of the donors, most TCR beta V segments were observed in productive rearrangements about 87% or about 30% of the time, broadly matching IMGT annotations. This cohort had only TCR beta chains sequenced, and the lack of alpha or paired-chain data limited which features could be detected. According to a later analysis, parvovirus B19, influenza, CMV and Epstein-Barr virus appeared linked to several top co-occurrence clusters. According to a later analysis, most CMV-associated TCR beta chains appeared to be HLA-restricted, and the HLA associations seemed to be driven largely by CMV exposure. According to a later genetic analysis, donors in an Asian-associated ancestry cluster had fewer N-insertions in productive TCRs than the approximately 700-donor mean. A later genetic analysis associated a missense DCLRE1C variant with V-gene and J-gene trimming of TCR beta chains, and an independent cohort replicated the association. Presence/absence analyses assumed roughly uniform sequencing depth across donors, an assumption that may not hold. In a later analysis, HLA-associated TCR beta chains were found to be more clonally expanded and to have lower generation probabilities than equally common non-associated chains. In the study, 150 to 200 TCR beta chains were listed as associated with cytomegalovirus. The earlier analysis of a few hundred of the donors excluded approximately 15 rarely observed V segments, including chromosome 9 orphons, because counts were too low. Strong co-occurrence of HLA alleles, especially DR and DQ, made assigning TCR associations to individual alleles difficult. In a later analysis, the rate of TCR association differed among HLA loci, with DRB1 alleles having the most associated TCRs and HLA-C alleles having the fewest. Because HLA typing was missing for some donors at each locus, association tests included only the typed subset. While some public TCRs were present in many individuals, most TCR sequences turned up only very rarely across donors. The classifier was reported to diagnose cytomegalovirus status with high specificity and sensitivity in both the original cohort and the validation cohort.

Library creation used the immunoSEQ multiplex PCR assay. A mixture of 60 forward primers for TCR Vbeta segments and 13 reverse primers for TCR Jbeta segments was used in the multiplex PCR. A multiplex PCR assay on genomic DNA amplified the CDR3 region of rearranged TCR beta genes. The Illumina HiSeq System was used to sequence the amplified TCR beta libraries as 87-base-pair reads. From the authors' description of their analysis: Across the roughly 600 repertoires, a later analysis counted about 81 million unique TCR beta chains, roughly 11 million of which were shared by at least two donors. Raw reads were error-corrected and collapsed into unique sequences by a nearest-neighbor algorithm in which closely related sequences were merged to remove PCR and sequencing errors. Alignment of CDR3 sequences to IMGT reference sequences was used to assign V, D and J gene segments. For a sequence to be retained, a match of at least six nucleotides was required to both a V gene segment and a J gene segment. Rearrangements were called productive when the CDR3 lacked stop codons and stayed in frame with V and J; all others were non-productive. Following IMGT convention, CDR3 was defined as the stretch from the second conserved V-encoded cysteine to the conserved J-encoded phenylalanine. Sequences without an unambiguous match to a single V gene segment were excluded from the earlier analysis of a few hundred of the donors. In an earlier analysis of about 590 of the donors, a V segment was called functional when productive rearrangements were above 56.7%, and segregating when the standard deviation between donors exceeded 5%. A statistical classification framework was built for diagnosing cytomegalovirus status from the catalog of TCR beta chain sequences. In a later analysis, TCR nucleotide sequences were compared against IMGT/GENE-DB human TR gene sequences so that V and J genes could be assigned. A later analysis assigned CDR3 sequences and most-parsimonious VDJ recombination scenarios with the TCRdist pipeline. In a later analysis, each TCR beta chain was defined by its CDR3 amino acid sequence together with its V-gene family, and reads lacking a unique V-gene family were excluded. As a way to deal with suspected cross-contamination and a sequencing artifact, a later analysis dropped more than 500 nucleotide sequences that were highly shared and had low generation probability. In a later analysis, a clonal expansion index for each public chain was calculated from normalized within-repertoire ranks of inferred template counts. In a later analysis, generation probabilities were computed with a VDJ recombination model fitted to out-of-frame rearrangements, and the resulting probabilities were checked against IGoR. In a later analysis, hypergeometric tests were used to score TCR-TCR, TCR-HLA and TCR-CMV co-occurrence, with a repertoire-size bias correction applied to TCR pairs. False discovery rates were estimated in a later analysis by permuting HLA or CMV assignments 20 times. In a later analysis, co-occurring TCRs were grouped with DBSCAN, and TCRdist sequence similarity was added when clustering was performed within HLA-allele-positive subsets. Co-occurrence clustering excluded repertoires with fewer than 30,000 or more than 120,000 public chains, plus five with anomalous nucleotide sharing. TCRdb limited this immuneACCESS table to in-frame rearrangements with V and J called. A share of clones is missing; checked studies link under half to unresolved V genes, and the rest is unexplained. The DNA was the basis for D and trimming; V, J and clone size are from that table. Across this sample there are around 97,000 clones, with approximately 9% seen only once. About 5% of the sample comes from the top ten.

Sequencing used PBMCs. Here the chain combines TRBV19 and TRBJ1-5, with 7 central nucleotides matching TRBD1. The receptor was derived from a man over 45 in good health and CMV-seropositive. The nucleotide sequence reads as follows: TGTGCCAGTAGTCCCGGGACAGTTAGCAATCAGCCCCAGCATTTT. The resulting protein is CASSPGTVSNQPQHF.